The 24 T cell receptor beta chains listed next were all sequenced from one sample in a study of somatic mutations in cytotoxic T cells in rheumatoid arthritis (dated by TCRdb to about 2017). The method behind the library was the immunoSEQ multiplex PCR assay. TCRdb limited this immuneACCESS table to in-frame rearrangements with V and J called. A share of clones is missing; checked studies link under half to unresolved V genes, and the rest is unexplained. For this sample there are approximately 30,000 clones; 75% to 85% appear just once. The top ten hold 8.4% of the sample. The sequencing sample was made of CD8+ T cells sorted from blood. These receptor sequences come from an adult with rheumatoid arthritis.

There are a few counts of this clone. J is TRBJ1-4 and V is TRBV28; maybe TRBD1 (5 bases). Germline lookup yields CDR1 MDHEN and CDR2 SYDVKM. CDR3 size: 14 residues. The V end was cut by 4 bases, the J end by 7 bases, with 13 bases between. The CDR3 DNA is TGTGCCAGCAGTTCCATATTGGGGGGTGAAAAACTGTTTTTT. Its translation is CASSSILGGEKLFF.

The chain is built from TRBV10-1 and TRBJ1-1; weak D call: TRBD1 (5 bases). CDR3 length: 14 residues. Germline CDR1 WNHNN, CDR2 SYGVQD (reference sequence). Trimming left V 6 bases short and J 1 base short, with 12 bases between. In DNA form, the CDR3 reads TGCGCCAGCAGCGGGGGTACGGAGAACACTGAAGCTTTCTTT. As protein: CASSGGTENTEAFF.

The chain combines TRBV6-5 with TRBJ1-1; D might be TRBD1 (5 bases). Germline loops: CDR1 MNHEY, CDR2 SVGAGI. The V end was cut by 2 bases, the J end by 4 bases, with 11 bases between. This CDR3 has 14 amino acids. CDR3 sequence (DNA): TGTGCCAGCAGTTACGTCGGGGACGCCACTGAAGCTTTCTTT. Translated: CASSYVGDATEAFF.

This clone was seen more than once but under ten times. The chain combines TRBV14 with TRBJ1-1; 7 nucleotides match TRBD1. Per the germline V gene, CDR1 is SGHDN and CDR2 is FVKESK. The CDR3 is 13 residues long. V dropped 4 bases and J dropped 4; count of bases not matched to a gene: 3. The CDR3 coding sequence is TGTGCCAGCAGCCCCGGACAGGCCACTGAAGCTTTCTTT. Translated: CASSPGQATEAFF.

The DNA for the CDR3 is TGTGCCGTTGGGCACAGGGAAAATCAGCCCCAGCATTTT. Its translation: CAVGHRENQPQHF. The gene calls are TRBV6-5 and TRBJ1-5; D possibly corresponds to TRBD1 (6 bases). V lost 11 bases to trimming and J lost 4 bases, with 15 bases between them. In germline, CDR1 is MNHEY, CDR2 SVGAGI. The CDR3 has 13 amino acids.

V is TRBV4-1 and J is TRBJ2-3; TRBD2 matches at 13 bases. Germline assignment: CDR1 MGHRA and CDR2 YSYEKL. After removal of 3 bases from V and 3 bases from J, the junction contained 3 bases not matched to a gene. The CDR3 contains 16 residues. CDR3 in DNA: TGCGCCAGCAGCCACGGGACTAGCGGGATAACAGATACGCAGTATTTT. Protein: CASSHGTSGITDTQYF.

This chain uses TRBV7-9 with TRBJ2-2; D remains unclear. Trimming cost V 7 bases and J 0 bases, with 9 bases left between them. The germline V gene has CDR1 SEHNR and CDR2 FQNEAQ (reference sequence). The CDR3 runs to 14 residues. The CDR3 nucleotides read TGTGCCAGCACCCTCCCCACGAACACCGGGGAGCTGTTTTTT. Translation gives CASTLPTNTGELFF.

The rearrangement uses TRBV6-5 and TRBJ2-1, with 7 positions matching TRBD2. Germline values: CDR1 MNHEY, CDR2 SVGAGI. The CDR3 is 15 residues long. The ends lost 0 bases at V and 4 bases at J; junction bases unmatched: 3. The CDR3 loop is CASSYSWGGYNEQFF. CDR3 coding DNA: TGTGCCAGCAGTTACTCTTGGGGGGGGTACAATGAGCAGTTCTTC.

The chain has TRBV5-1 and TRBJ2-7; 7 bases align to TRBD1. In germline, CDR1 is SGHRS, CDR2 YFSETQ. V lost 0 bases and J lost 1; bases outside the gene matches: 7. CDR3 length: 16 amino acids. The CDR3 region is CASSLVSGRGSYEQYF. CDR3 DNA: TGCGCCAGCAGCTTGGTTTCGGGCAGGGGGTCCTACGAGCAGTACTTC.

This rearrangement joins TRBV7-9 to TRBJ2-7, with D possibly TRBD1 on 5 matching bases. V was shortened by 1 base and J by 5 bases, with 18 bases between the two germline ends. The germline V gene encodes CDR1 SEHNR and CDR2 FQNEAQ (reference sequence). This CDR3 has 16 residues. The CDR3 DNA follows: TGTGCCAGCAGCTTAGAGTTTCGGTCAGGGCCCCACGAGCAGTACTTC. Protein product: CASSLEFRSGPHEQYF.

This clone was detected only a few times. The rearrangement uses TRBV5-1 and TRBJ2-7, with no clear D. The V end was cut by 7 bases, the J end by 3 bases, with 11 bases between. Germline CDR1 SGHRS, CDR2 YFSETQ. The CDR3 sequence is 12 residues long. Here the CDR3 reads CASAINSYEQYF. As DNA, the CDR3 is TGCGCCAGCGCGATAAACAGCTACGAGCAGTACTTC.

In this sample, this clone turned up once. This chain uses TRBV11-2 with TRBJ2-2; 7 bases fit TRBD1. V was clipped by 5 bases and J by 5 bases; unmatched bases: 11. Germline values: CDR1 SGHAT, CDR2 FQNNGV. This CDR3 has 16 residues. CDR3 nucleotides: TGTGCCAGCAGCATCCGACAGGGATCCCTGACCGGGGAGCTGTTTTTT. Its protein product is CASSIRQGSLTGELFF.

The chain recombines TRBV14 with TRBJ1-1; possible D gene TRBD1, 6 bases. V gave up 4 bases and J gave up 5 bases, with 20 bases separating them. Germline CDR1 reads SGHDN; CDR2 reads FVKESK. This CDR3 is 16 amino acids long. The CDR3 reads CASSLIRGADFTEAFF. The CDR3 nucleotides are TGTGCCAGCAGCCTAATCAGGGGCGCTGACTTTACTGAAGCTTTCTTT.

This chain joins TRBV30 and TRBJ2-1; the D is unclear. This CDR3 is 11 amino acids long. V lost 0 bases and J lost 8, with 5 bases in between. Germline values: CDR1 GTSNPN, CDR2 SVGIG (reference sequence). CDR3 amino acids: CAWSVLYEQFF. The CDR3 DNA follows: TGTGCCTGGAGTGTATTGTATGAGCAGTTCTTC.

CDR3 amino acids: CASSAGTGREGNQPQHF. In DNA, the CDR3 is TGTGCCAGCAGTGCCGGGACAGGGAGGGAAGGCAATCAGCCCCAGCATTTT. The rearrangement uses TRBV27 and TRBJ1-5; 9 bases are a match to TRBD1. V lost 5 bases and J lost 2; bases outside the gene matches: 10. Germline lookup yields CDR1 MNHEY and CDR2 SMNVEV (reference sequence). The CDR3 is made up of 17 amino acids.

The chain uses TRBV5-1 and TRBJ2-2; D may be TRBD2 (6 bases). Germline CDR1 reads SGHRS; CDR2 reads YFSETQ. The germline V and J ends were trimmed by 0 bases and 4 bases, with 10 bases remaining between them. CDR3 length: 15 residues. The CDR3 reads CASSLGREATGELFF. The CDR3 nucleotides are TGCGCCAGCAGCTTGGGCAGGGAGGCCACCGGGGAGCTGTTTTTT. Full variable domain (missing parts from reference TRBV5-1 and TRBJ2-2): KAGVTQTPRYLIKTRGQQVTLSCSPISGHRSVSWYQQTPGQGLQFLFEYFSETQRNKGNFPGRFSGRQFSNSRSEMNVSTLELGDSALYLCASSLGREATGELFFGEGSRLTVL.

The chain is built from TRBV7-3 and TRBJ1-2, with 8 nucleotides matching TRBD1. This CDR3 region has 15 residues. Germline V CDR1 and CDR2: SGHTA, FQGTGA. After removal of 4 bases from V and 1 base from J, the junction contained 5 bases not matched to a gene. The CDR3 is CASSSTGGDNYGYTF. For the CDR3, the DNA is TGTGCCAGCAGCTCCACAGGGGGTGATAACTATGGCTACACCTTC.

The J gene is TRBJ2-7, the V gene TRBV9; D uncertain. Germline-derived CDR1 and CDR2 are SGDLS and YYNGEE. The CDR3 runs to 13 residues. The ends were cut back, 1 base at V and 3 bases at J, with 8 bases in the middle. The CDR3 protein is CASSVQDHYEQYF. As DNA, the CDR3 is TGTGCCAGCAGCGTACAAGACCACTACGAGCAGTACTTC.

V and J are TRBV7-9 and TRBJ2-7, with D possibly being TRBD2 (6 bases). The CDR3 loop spans 14 amino acids. The germline V gene encodes CDR1 SEHNR and CDR2 FQNEAQ (reference sequence). The V end was cut by 2 bases, the J end by 4 bases, with 12 bases between. CDR3 region: CASSLSGVGYEQYF. CDR3 DNA sequence: TGTGCCAGCAGCTTATCGGGGGTGGGATACGAGCAGTACTTC.

The gene calls are TRBV6-1 and TRBJ1-1; 8 bases line up with TRBD1. The CDR3 runs to 15 residues. V shed 5 bases, J shed 1 base, and the junction held 6 bases outside the gene matches. The germline CDR1 and CDR2 sequences are MNHNS and SASEGT. The CDR3 reads CASSPRQGRNTEAFF. CDR3 nucleotides: TGTGCCAGCAGTCCGCGACAGGGGCGGAACACTGAAGCTTTCTTT.

The chain recombines TRBV7-9 with TRBJ1-5, with D unclear. Germline CDR1 reads SEHNR; CDR2 reads FQNEAQ (reference sequence). The CDR3 totals 15 residues. The ends were cut back, 3 bases at V and 5 bases at J, with 14 bases in the middle. The CDR3 bases are TGTGCCAGCAGCTTGGATGAGGGTAGGGATCAGCCCCAGCATTTT. Protein: CASSLDEGRDQPQHF.

This sequence joins TRBV30 and TRBJ2-2, with a tentative D call TRBD1 (6 bases). The CDR3 has 18 amino acids. V lost 4 bases and J 4 bases, leaving 25 bases between the germline ends. The V gene's germline CDR1 is GTSNPN and CDR2 SVGIG (reference sequence). For the CDR3, the DNA is TGTGCCTGGACTCCCACCGGCTGGGGGCCGGCGAGCACCGGGGAGCTGTTTTTT. This gives the protein CAWTPTGWGPASTGELFF.

V and J are TRBV7-9 and TRBJ2-7; D perhaps matches TRBD2 (6 bases). This CDR3 has 13 residues. Trimming left V 1 base short and J 7 bases short, with 11 bases between. Germline-derived CDR1 and CDR2 are SEHNR and FQNEAQ (reference sequence). Written as DNA, the CDR3 is TGTGCCAGCAGCTTAGGGCCGGGGGAAGAGCAGTACTTC. The encoded protein is CASSLGPGEEQYF.

CDR3 nucleotides: TGTGCCAGCGGATTACAGGGACCCTACAATGAGCAGTTCTTC. Residues: CASGLQGPYNEQFF. The chain uses TRBV6-1 and TRBJ2-1, with a weak D call TRBD1 (6 bases). Trimming took 8 bases from V and 2 from J, leaving 13 bases between them. Germline assignment: CDR1 MNHNS and CDR2 SASEGT. CDR3 length: 14 amino acids.